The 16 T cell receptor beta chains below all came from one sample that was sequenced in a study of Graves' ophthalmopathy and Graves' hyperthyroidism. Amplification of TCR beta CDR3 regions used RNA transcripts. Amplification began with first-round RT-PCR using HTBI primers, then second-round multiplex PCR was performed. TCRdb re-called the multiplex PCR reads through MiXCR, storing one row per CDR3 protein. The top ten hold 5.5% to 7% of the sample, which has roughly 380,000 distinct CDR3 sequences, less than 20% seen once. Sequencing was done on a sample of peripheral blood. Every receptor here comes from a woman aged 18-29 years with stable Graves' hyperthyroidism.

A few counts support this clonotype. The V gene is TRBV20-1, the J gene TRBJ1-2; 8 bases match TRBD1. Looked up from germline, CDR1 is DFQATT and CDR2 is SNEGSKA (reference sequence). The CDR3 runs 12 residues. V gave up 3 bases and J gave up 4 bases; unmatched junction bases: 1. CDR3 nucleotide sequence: TGCAGTGCTAGTACAGGGGGCTATGGCTACACCTTC. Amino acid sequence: CSASTGGYGYTF.

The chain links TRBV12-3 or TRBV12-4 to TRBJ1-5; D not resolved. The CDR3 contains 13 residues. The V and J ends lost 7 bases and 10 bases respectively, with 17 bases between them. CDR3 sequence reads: CASTLGSWGPQHF. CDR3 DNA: TGTGCCAGCACCCTTGGCTCGTGGGGTCCCCAGCATTTT.

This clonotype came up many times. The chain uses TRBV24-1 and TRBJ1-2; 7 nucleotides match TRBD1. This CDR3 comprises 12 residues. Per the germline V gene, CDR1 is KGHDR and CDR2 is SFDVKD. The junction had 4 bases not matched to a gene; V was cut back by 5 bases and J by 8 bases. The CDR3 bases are TGTGCCACCAGTGTTACAGGGGAAGGCTACACCTTC. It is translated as CATSVTGEGYTF.

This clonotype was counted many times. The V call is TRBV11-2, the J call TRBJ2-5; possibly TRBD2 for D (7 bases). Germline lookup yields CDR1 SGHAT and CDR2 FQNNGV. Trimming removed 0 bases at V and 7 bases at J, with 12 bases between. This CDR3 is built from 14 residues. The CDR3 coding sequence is TGTGCCAGCAGCTTAGACGGGGGGCCGGGGACCCAGTACTTC. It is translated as CASSLDGGPGTQYF.

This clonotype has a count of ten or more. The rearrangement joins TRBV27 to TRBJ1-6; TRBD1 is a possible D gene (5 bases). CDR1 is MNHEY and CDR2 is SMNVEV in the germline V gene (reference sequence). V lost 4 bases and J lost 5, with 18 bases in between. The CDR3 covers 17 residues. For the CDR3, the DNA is TGTGCCAGCAGTTCCCCCCCCGGGGCGGCGAATAATTCACCCCTCCACTTT. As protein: CASSSPPGAANNSPLHF.

Here the CDR3 reads CASAGGGSTEAFF. CDR3 in DNA: TGTGCCAGCGCAGGGGGCGGGAGCACTGAAGCTTTCTTT. This rearrangement joins TRBV6-1 to TRBJ1-1, with 8 nucleotides matching TRBD1. Per germline, CDR1 MNHNS and CDR2 SASEGT. This CDR3 region has 13 residues. J lost 4 bases, V lost 8 bases, and 6 bases had no gene match.

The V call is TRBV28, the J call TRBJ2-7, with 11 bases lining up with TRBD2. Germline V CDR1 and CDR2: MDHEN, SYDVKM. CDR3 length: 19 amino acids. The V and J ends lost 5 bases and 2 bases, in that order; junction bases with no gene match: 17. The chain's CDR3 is CASSTYRLGTSGLTYEQYF. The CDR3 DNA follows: TGTGCCAGCAGTACATATAGACTCGGGACTAGCGGATTAACCTACGAGCAGTACTTC.

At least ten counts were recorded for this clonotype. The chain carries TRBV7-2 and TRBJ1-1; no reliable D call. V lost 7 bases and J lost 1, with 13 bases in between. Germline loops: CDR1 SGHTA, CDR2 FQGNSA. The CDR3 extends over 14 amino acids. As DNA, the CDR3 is TGTGCCAGCATGCCAAGAGGGCGGAACACTGAAGCTTTCTTT. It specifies CASMPRGRNTEAFF.

CDR3 coding DNA: TGTGCCTGGGAGAACACTGAAGCTTTCTTT. Protein product: CAWENTEAFF. V and J are TRBV30 and TRBJ1-1; D not resolved. V was cut by 5 bases and J by 1 base, with 2 bases left in between. The germline V gene has CDR1 GTSNPN and CDR2 SVGIG (reference sequence). The CDR3 runs to 10 residues.

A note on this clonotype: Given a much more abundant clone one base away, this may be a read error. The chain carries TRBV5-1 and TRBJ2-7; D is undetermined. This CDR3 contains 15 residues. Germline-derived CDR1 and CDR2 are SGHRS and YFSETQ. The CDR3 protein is CACSLDGVGPYEQYF. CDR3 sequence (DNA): TGCGCCTGCAGCTTGGATGGGGTAGGTCCCTACGAGCAGTACTTC.

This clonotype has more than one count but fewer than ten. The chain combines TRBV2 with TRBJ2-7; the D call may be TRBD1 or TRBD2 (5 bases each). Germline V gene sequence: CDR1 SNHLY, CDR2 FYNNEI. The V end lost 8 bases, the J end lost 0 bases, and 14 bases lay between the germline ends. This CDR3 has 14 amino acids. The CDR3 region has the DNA TGTGCCAGCGCTTCCGGGGCCTCCTCCTACGAGCAGTACTTC. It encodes CASASGASSYEQYF. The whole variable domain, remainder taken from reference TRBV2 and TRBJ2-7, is EPEVTQTPSHQVTQMGQEVILRCVPISNHLYFYWYRQILGQKVEFLVSFYNNEISEKSEIFDDQFSVERPDGSNFTLKIRSTKLEDSAMYFCASASGASSYEQYFGPGTRLTVT.

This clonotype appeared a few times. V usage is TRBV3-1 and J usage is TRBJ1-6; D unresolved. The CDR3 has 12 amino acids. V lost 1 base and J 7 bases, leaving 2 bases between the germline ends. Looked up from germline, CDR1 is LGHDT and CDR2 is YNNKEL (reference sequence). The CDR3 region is CASSQVNSPLHF. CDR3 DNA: TGTGCCAGCAGCCAAGTCAATTCACCCCTCCACTTT.

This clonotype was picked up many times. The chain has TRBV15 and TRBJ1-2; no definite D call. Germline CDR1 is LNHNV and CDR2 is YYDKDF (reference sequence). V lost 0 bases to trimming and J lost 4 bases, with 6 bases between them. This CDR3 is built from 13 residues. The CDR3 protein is CATSREGSYGYTF. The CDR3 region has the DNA TGTGCCACCAGCAGAGAGGGTTCCTATGGCTACACCTTC. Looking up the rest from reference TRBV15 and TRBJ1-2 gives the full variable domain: DAMVIQNPRYQVTQFGKPVTLSCSQTLNHNVMYWYQQKSSQAPKLLFHYYDKDFNNEADTPDNFQSRRPNTSFCFLDIRSPGLGDTAMYLCATSREGSYGYTFGSGTRLTVV.

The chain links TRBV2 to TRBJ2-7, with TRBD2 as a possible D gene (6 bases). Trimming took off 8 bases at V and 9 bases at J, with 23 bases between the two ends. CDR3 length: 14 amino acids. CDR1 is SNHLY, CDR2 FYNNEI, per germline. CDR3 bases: TGTGCCAGCTTAACCGGGACTGGAAGTACGTTGCAGTACTTC. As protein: CASLTGTGSTLQYF.

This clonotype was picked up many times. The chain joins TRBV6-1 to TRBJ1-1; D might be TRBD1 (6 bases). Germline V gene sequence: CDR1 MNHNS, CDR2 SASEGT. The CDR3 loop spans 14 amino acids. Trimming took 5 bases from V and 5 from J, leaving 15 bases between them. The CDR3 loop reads CASSLGGKGTEAFF. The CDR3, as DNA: TGTGCCAGCAGTCTAGGGGGAAAAGGAACTGAAGCTTTCTTT.

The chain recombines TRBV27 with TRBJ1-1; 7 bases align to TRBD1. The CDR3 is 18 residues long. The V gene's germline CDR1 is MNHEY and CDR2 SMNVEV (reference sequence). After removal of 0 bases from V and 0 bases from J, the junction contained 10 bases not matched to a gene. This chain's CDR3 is CASSLSIIRGKMNTEAFF. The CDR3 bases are TGTGCCAGCAGTTTATCAATCATCAGGGGGAAGATGAACACTGAAGCTTTCTTT.